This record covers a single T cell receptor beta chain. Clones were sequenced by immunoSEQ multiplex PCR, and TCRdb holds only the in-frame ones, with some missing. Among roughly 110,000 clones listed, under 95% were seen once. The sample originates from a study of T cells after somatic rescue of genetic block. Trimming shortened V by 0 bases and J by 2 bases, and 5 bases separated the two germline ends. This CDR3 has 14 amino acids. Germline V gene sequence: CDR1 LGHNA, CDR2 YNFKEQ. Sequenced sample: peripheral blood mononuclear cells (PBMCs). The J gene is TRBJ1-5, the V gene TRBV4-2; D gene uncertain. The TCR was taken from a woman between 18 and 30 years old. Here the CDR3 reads CASSQEGRNQPQHF. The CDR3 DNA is TGTGCCAGCAGCCAAGAGGGCCGCAATCAGCCCCAGCATTTT.